One sample yielded the 32 T cell receptor beta chains listed below, sequenced in a study of T-cell reconstitution after alpha-beta-depleted transplantation in children. A library of TCRbeta sequences, prepared with unique molecular identifiers, was generated. One entry per CDR3 protein, called by TCRdb with MiXCR from the PCR reads. Of around 490,000 distinct CDR3 sequences listed, around 10% are singletons. Sequencing was performed on PBMCs, mostly from graft donor cells, taken 180 days after TCRalphabeta/CD19-depleted stem cell transplant. The receptors shown here come from a female patient aged 2-15 years who had a stem cell transplant for aplastic anemia, so the T cells may come from the graft donor.

This clonotype has only a few counts. The chain uses TRBV27 and TRBJ1-1; TRBD1 agrees at 7 bases. J was trimmed by 1 base and V by 3 bases; bases with no gene match: 5. The CDR3 extends over 15 amino acids. CDR1 MNHEY and CDR2 SMNVEV come from the germline V gene (reference sequence). CDR3 amino acids: CASSFTGTANTEAFF. For the CDR3, the DNA is TGTGCCAGCAGTTTCACCGGGACAGCGAACACTGAAGCTTTCTTT.

The rearrangement links TRBV12-3 or TRBV12-4 to TRBJ2-5, with TRBD1 matching 8 bases. Trimming cost V 5 bases and J 4 bases; bases outside gene matches: 15. This CDR3 is built from 17 residues. The CDR3, as DNA: TGTGCCAGCAGTCCTCGGAGGCAGGGGGCGCCAGGAGAGACCCAGTACTTC. Translated, it gives CASSPRRQGAPGETQYF.

This clonotype showed up just a few times. This rearrangement joins TRBV4-3 to TRBJ2-1; D gene uncertain. Germline assignment: CDR1 LGHNA and CDR2 YSLEER. The germline V and J ends were trimmed by 3 bases and 9 bases, with 12 bases remaining between them. The CDR3 is 13 amino acids. The CDR3 region is CASSQEESTEQFF. For the CDR3, the DNA is TGCGCCAGCAGCCAGGAAGAGTCGACTGAGCAGTTCTTC.

The chain is built from TRBV9 and TRBJ2-1, with 10 bases identical to TRBD2. The CDR3 has 16 residues. With V trimmed by 1 base and J by 5 bases, 6 bases remained unmatched. CDR1 is SGDLS, CDR2 YYNGEE, per germline. The CDR3 is CASSVQREGAHNEQFF. For the CDR3, the DNA is TGTGCCAGCAGCGTACAGCGGGAGGGAGCCCACAATGAGCAGTTCTTC. Looking up the rest from reference TRBV9 and TRBJ2-1 gives the full variable domain: DSGVTQTPKHLITATGQRVTLRCSPRSGDLSVYWYQQSLDQGLQFLIQYYNGEERAKGNILERFSAQQFPDLHSELNLSSLELGDSALYFCASSVQREGAHNEQFFGPGTRLTVL.

The CDR3 nucleotides are TGTGCCAGCAGCCCTAGTCACGATACGCAGTATTTT. Translated, it gives CASSPSHDTQYF. V gene TRBV11-2 combines with J gene TRBJ2-3; D not certain. V was trimmed by 5 bases and J by 6 bases, leaving 9 bases between them. Germline loops: CDR1 SGHAT, CDR2 FQNNGV. This CDR3 comprises 12 residues.

This clonotype appeared a few times. DNA of the CDR3: TGTGCCAGCAGCCCCCGGACAGTCGCGATCACAGATACGCAGTATTTT. Translating gives CASSPRTVAITDTQYF. The chain carries TRBV7-9 and TRBJ2-3; tentatively, D is TRBD1 (6 bases). V lost 5 bases to trimming and J lost 2 bases, with 17 bases between them. The germline V gene has CDR1 SEHNR and CDR2 FQNEAQ (reference sequence). The CDR3 is 16 residues long.

The gene calls are TRBV24-1 and TRBJ1-5; 7 bases are shared with TRBD1. J lost 7 bases, V lost 2 bases, and 7 bases had no gene match. In germline, CDR1 is KGHDR, CDR2 SFDVKD. This CDR3 has 15 amino acids. The CDR3 nucleotides are TGTGCCACCAGTGATTCCCGACAGGGACGGCAGCCCCAGCATTTT. This codes for CATSDSRQGRQPQHF.

The chain recombines TRBV7-2 with TRBJ1-2; D perhaps matches TRBD1 (5 bases). V was cut by 5 bases and J by 2 bases, with 18 bases left in between. Looked up from germline, CDR1 is SGHTA and CDR2 is FQGNSA. The length of the CDR3 is 16 residues. CDR3 sequence (DNA): TGTGCCAGCAGCGCAGAGGCGGCAGGGTCGAACTATGGCTACACCTTC. Encoded protein: CASSAEAAGSNYGYTF.

The chain carries TRBV24-1 and TRBJ2-3; the D gene is possibly TRBD1 (8 bases). The CDR3 runs 18 residues. Germline CDR1 reads KGHDR; CDR2 reads SFDVKD. Between the trimmed V and J ends, which lost 6 bases and 2 bases, there was a span of 23 bases. The CDR3: CATSKGDGQGLSTDTQYF. The DNA for the CDR3 is TGTGCCACCAGTAAAGGGGACGGACAGGGACTATCCACAGATACGCAGTATTTT.

The chain links TRBV4-3 to TRBJ2-7; D perhaps matches TRBD2 (6 bases). Germline V CDR1 and CDR2: LGHNA, YSLEER. The CDR3 runs to 18 residues. The ends were cut back, 0 bases at V and 3 bases at J, with 21 bases in the middle. Written as DNA, the CDR3 is TGCGCCAGCAGCCAAGATCGATCCCGGAGGGAACCGCTCTACGAGCAGTACTTC. This sequence encodes CASSQDRSRREPLYEQYF.

This clonotype turned up a few times. The rearrangement links TRBV12-3 or TRBV12-4 to TRBJ2-2; a possible D gene is TRBD1 (7 bases). This CDR3 is built from 16 residues. Trimming removed 6 bases at V and 6 bases at J, with 20 bases between. CDR3 in amino acids: CASSLGGSGQAGELFF. Here the CDR3 DNA reads TGTGCCAGCAGCCTGGGGGGCTCAGGACAGGCCGGGGAGCTGTTTTTT.

This clonotype was picked up a small number of times. The rearrangement uses TRBV20-1 and TRBJ1-2, with 8 positions matching TRBD1. The CDR3 totals 13 residues. Germline V lookup: CDR1 DFQATT, CDR2 SNEGSKA (reference sequence). Germline trimming cut 4 bases from V and 8 bases from J; bases unmatched to any gene: 9. CDR3 in amino acids: CSATGQGVVGYTF. The CDR3 DNA reads as TGCAGTGCTACTGGACAGGGAGTGGTCGGCTACACCTTC.

V is TRBV7-9 and J is TRBJ2-5; D is uncertain. Per the germline V gene, CDR1 is SEHNR and CDR2 is FQNEAQ (reference sequence). The ends were cut back, 5 bases at V and 4 bases at J, with 8 bases in the middle. The CDR3 length is 12 residues. The CDR3 bases are TGTGCCAGCAGCCTCCACCCAGAGACCCAGTACTTC. Encoded protein: CASSLHPETQYF.

This clonotype was recorded a few times. The chain is built from TRBV7-2 and TRBJ2-3, with 7 bases lining up with TRBD2. The CDR3 is 15 residues long. CDR1 is SGHTA, CDR2 FQGNSA, per germline. V gave up 2 bases and J gave up 4 bases; unmatched junction bases: 6. The CDR3 protein is CASSLWGGRADTQYF. CDR3 sequence (DNA): TGTGCCAGCAGCTTATGGGGCGGGAGAGCAGATACGCAGTATTTT.

The chain links TRBV10-3 to TRBJ1-1, with 7 positions matching TRBD1. The V gene's germline CDR1 is ENHRY and CDR2 SYGVKD. V shed 6 bases and J 3 bases; nucleotides not matched to a gene: 7. The CDR3 has 14 amino acids. The DNA of the CDR3 is TGTGCCATCAGACAGGGGATGGAGGACACTGAAGCTTTCTTT. It encodes CAIRQGMEDTEAFF.

In its sample, this clonotype was seen a few times. The chain is built from TRBV27 and TRBJ2-7; 9 positions agree with TRBD2. Unmatched junction bases numbered 3, after V lost 3 bases and J lost 0 bases. Germline values: CDR1 MNHEY, CDR2 SMNVEV (reference sequence). The CDR3 totals 15 residues. CDR3 nucleotides: TGTGCCAGCAGTTTGGGACTAGCCTACTCCTACGAGCAGTACTTC. Amino acids: CASSLGLAYSYEQYF.

The chain joins TRBV21-1 to TRBJ2-7; the DNA was not used to check the table's D call, TRBD2. TRBV21-1 has pseudogene status. CDR3 length: 15 amino acids. The CDR3 spells CASSKGKREWPEQYV. The CDR3 DNA reads TGTGCCAGCAGCAAAGGGAAGCGGGAGTGGCCCGAGCAGTACGTC.

The gene calls are TRBV9 and TRBJ2-3, with 10 bases fitting TRBD2. V gave up 0 bases and J gave up 7 bases; unmatched junction bases: 14. The CDR3 extends over 18 amino acids. From germline, CDR1 is SGDLS and CDR2 YYNGEE. The CDR3 bases are TGTGCCAGCAGCGTAGCTTCTCGGGTAGCGGGAGGCTCGTATACGCAGTATTTT. This codes for CASSVASRVAGGSYTQYF.

This clonotype was detected ten times or more. The chain carries TRBV9 and TRBJ2-2; D might be TRBD2 (6 bases). CDR1 and CDR2 (germline): SGDLS, YYNGEE. V shed 0 bases and J shed 3 bases, with 9 bases lying between them. The CDR3 consists of 15 residues. The CDR3 DNA reads as TGTGCCAGCAGCGTAGGGGACTCATACACCGGGGAGCTGTTTTTT. Its protein is CASSVGDSYTGELFF.

The chain recombines TRBV4-3 with TRBJ2-5, with TRBD2 matching over 10 bases. CDR1 is LGHNA and CDR2 is YSLEER in the germline V gene. The CDR3 runs to 15 residues. V was pared by 3 bases and J by 3 bases, with 4 bases of the junction left unmatched. The DNA of the CDR3 is TGCGCCAGCAGCCATTACGGACTAGCGGAAGAGACCCAGTACTTC. It encodes CASSHYGLAEETQYF.

The V call is TRBV20-1, the J call TRBJ2-1; 8 bases agree with TRBD2. Germline V CDR1 and CDR2: DFQATT, SNEGSKA (reference sequence). V shed 5 bases, J shed 7 bases, and the junction held 7 bases outside the gene matches. The CDR3 sequence is 13 residues long. The chain's CDR3 is CSACSGSQNEQFF. The CDR3, as DNA: TGCAGTGCTTGCAGCGGGAGTCAGAATGAGCAGTTCTTC.

The J gene is TRBJ2-5, the V gene TRBV5-6; a possible D gene is TRBD1 (7 bases). Germline CDR1 SGHDT, CDR2 YYEEEE. The CDR3 covers 15 residues. Trimming took off 3 bases at V and 5 bases at J, with 17 bases between the two ends. The CDR3 protein is CASSSTPTGRETQYF. CDR3 DNA sequence: TGTGCCAGCAGCTCCACACCGACAGGGAGGGAGACCCAGTACTTC.

This clonotype was detected many times. CDR3 amino acids: CSVEIRDTQETQYF. Written as DNA, the CDR3 is TGCAGCGTTGAGATCCGGGACACCCAAGAGACCCAGTACTTC. V is TRBV29-1 and J is TRBJ2-5; weak D call: TRBD1 (6 bases). V was cut by 3 bases and J by 1 base, with 12 bases left in between. The CDR3 totals 14 residues. Germline lookup yields CDR1 SQVTM and CDR2 ANQGSEA.

This clonotype was recorded at least ten times. The V and J genes are TRBV7-2 and TRBJ2-5, with TRBD1 matching 8 bases. The CDR3 covers 14 residues. V lost 5 bases to trimming and J lost 4 bases; unmatched junction nucleotides: 6. Germline V gene sequence: CDR1 SGHTA, CDR2 FQGNSA. The CDR3 loop reads CASSGDRGGETQYF. The CDR3 bases are TGTGCCAGCAGCGGCGACAGGGGTGGAGAGACCCAGTACTTC.

The chain recombines TRBV7-2 with TRBJ2-1; D uncertain. The CDR3 contains 13 residues. CDR1 is SGHTA and CDR2 is FQGNSA in the germline V gene. V lost 2 bases, J lost 9 bases, and 11 bases lay in between. The DNA of the CDR3 is TGTGCCAGCAGCTTACCGTTCCTCCGTGAGCAGTTCTTC. This codes for CASSLPFLREQFF.

The rearrangement joins TRBV20-1 to TRBJ2-1, with a possible D match to TRBD2 (6 bases). From germline, CDR1 is DFQATT and CDR2 SNEGSKA (reference sequence). Trimming left V 8 bases short and J 9 bases short, with 14 bases between. This CDR3 comprises 11 residues. The CDR3 sequence: CSWGGRGEQFF. The DNA of the CDR3 is TGCAGTTGGGGAGGAAGAGGTGAGCAGTTCTTC.

The rearrangement uses TRBV14 and TRBJ2-7; possibly TRBD1 or TRBD2 for D (5 bases each). The CDR3 runs 15 residues. The V gene lost 1 base and the J gene lost 2 bases, with 12 bases spanning the gap. The germline V gene has CDR1 SGHDN and CDR2 FVKESK. The CDR3: CASSQVLWDPYEQYF. In DNA, the CDR3 is TGTGCCAGCAGCCAAGTTTTGTGGGACCCCTACGAGCAGTACTTC.

The table lists this clonotype with a few counts. V and J are TRBV29-1 and TRBJ2-1; 7 bases align to TRBD2. V was clipped by 3 bases and J by 3 bases; unmatched bases: 14. CDR3 length: 17 residues. Germline V gives CDR1 SQVTM, CDR2 ANQGSEA. The CDR3 loop reads CSVEGFLGGRVYNEQFF. The CDR3 bases are TGCAGCGTTGAGGGCTTTCTGGGAGGGCGGGTCTACAATGAGCAGTTCTTC.

This clonotype was picked up a small number of times. The rearrangement uses TRBV6-2 or TRBV6-3 and TRBJ2-7; TRBD2 might be the D (6 bases). The germline gives CDR1 MNHEY, CDR2 SVGEGT. V lost 5 bases and J lost 0, with 17 bases in between. The CDR3 is 16 residues long. CDR3 region: CASSPHSGPPSYEQYV. The DNA of the CDR3 is TGTGCCAGCAGTCCCCACAGCGGGCCCCCCTCCTACGAGCAGTACGTC.

The chain couples TRBV13 to TRBJ2-5; tentatively, D is TRBD1 or TRBD2 (5 bases each). V shed 5 bases and J shed 5 bases, with 15 bases lying between them. This CDR3 contains 14 residues. Germline CDR1 and CDR2: PRHDT and FYEKMQ (reference sequence). For the CDR3, the DNA is TGTGCCAGCAGCGGACCCGGGGCCCGGGAGACCCAGTACTTC. This encodes CASSGPGARETQYF.

This clonotype was counted only a few times. The chain recombines TRBV12-3 or TRBV12-4 with TRBJ1-2, with a tentative D call TRBD1 (5 bases). The CDR3 sequence is 13 residues long. Trimming stripped 7 bases from V and 6 bases from J, with 15 bases between. The CDR3 sequence is CASTPGHYDGYTF. The DNA for the CDR3 is TGTGCCAGCACCCCCGGACACTATGATGGCTACACCTTC.

This chain connects TRBV28 to TRBJ2-7; D remains unclear. From germline, CDR1 is MDHEN and CDR2 SYDVKM. The CDR3 extends over 17 amino acids. V was pared by 5 bases and J by 3 bases, with 23 bases between. DNA of the CDR3: TGTGCCAGCAGTCACTCTACCCCGGGTTCCCTACTCTACGAGCAGTACTTC. It codes for CASSHSTPGSLLYEQYF.